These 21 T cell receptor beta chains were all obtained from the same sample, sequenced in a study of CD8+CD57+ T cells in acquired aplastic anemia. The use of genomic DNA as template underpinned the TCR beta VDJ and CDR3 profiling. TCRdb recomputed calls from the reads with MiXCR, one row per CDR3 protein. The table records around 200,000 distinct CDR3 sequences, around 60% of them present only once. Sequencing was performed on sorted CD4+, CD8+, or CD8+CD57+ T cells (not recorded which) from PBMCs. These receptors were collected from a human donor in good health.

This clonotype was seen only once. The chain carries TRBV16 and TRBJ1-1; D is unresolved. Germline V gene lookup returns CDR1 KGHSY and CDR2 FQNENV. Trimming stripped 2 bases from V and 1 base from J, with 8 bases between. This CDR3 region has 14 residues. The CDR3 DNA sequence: TGTGCCAGCAGCCAAACCCCGGGGAACACTGAAGCTTTCTTT. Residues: CASSQTPGNTEAFF.

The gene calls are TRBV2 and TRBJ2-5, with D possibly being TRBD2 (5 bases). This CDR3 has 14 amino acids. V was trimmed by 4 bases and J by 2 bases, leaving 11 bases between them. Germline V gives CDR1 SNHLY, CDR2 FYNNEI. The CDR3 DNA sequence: TGTGCCAGCAGTGGTACTAGACAACAAGAGACCCAGTACTTC. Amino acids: CASSGTRQQETQYF.

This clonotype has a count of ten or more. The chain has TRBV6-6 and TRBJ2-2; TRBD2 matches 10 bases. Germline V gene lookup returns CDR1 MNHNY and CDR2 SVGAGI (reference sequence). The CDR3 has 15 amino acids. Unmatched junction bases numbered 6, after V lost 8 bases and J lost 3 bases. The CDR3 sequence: CASVLAGLYTGELFF. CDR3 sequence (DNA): TGTGCCAGCGTACTAGCGGGGCTATACACCGGGGAGCTGTTTTTT.

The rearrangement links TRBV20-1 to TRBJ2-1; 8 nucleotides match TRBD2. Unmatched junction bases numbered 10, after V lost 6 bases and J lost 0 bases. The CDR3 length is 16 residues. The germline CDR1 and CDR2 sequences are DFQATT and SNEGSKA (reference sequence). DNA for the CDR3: TGCAGTGCCCTCAGAGGGGCGGGAGGCTCCTACAATGAGCAGTTCTTC. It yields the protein CSALRGAGGSYNEQFF.

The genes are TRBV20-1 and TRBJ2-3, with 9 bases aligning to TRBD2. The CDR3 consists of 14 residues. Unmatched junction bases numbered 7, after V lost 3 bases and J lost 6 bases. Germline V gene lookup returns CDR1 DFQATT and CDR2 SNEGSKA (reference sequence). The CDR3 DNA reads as TGCAGTGCTAGGGTTGCGGGAGGGCCGGATACGCAGTATTTT. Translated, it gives CSARVAGGPDTQYF.

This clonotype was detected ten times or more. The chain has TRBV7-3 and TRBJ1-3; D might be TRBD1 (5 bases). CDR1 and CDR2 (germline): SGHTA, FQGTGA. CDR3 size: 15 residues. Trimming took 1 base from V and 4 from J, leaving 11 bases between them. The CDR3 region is CASSLNDSPGNTIYF. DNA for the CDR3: TGTGCCAGCAGCTTAAACGACAGTCCCGGAAACACCATATATTTT.

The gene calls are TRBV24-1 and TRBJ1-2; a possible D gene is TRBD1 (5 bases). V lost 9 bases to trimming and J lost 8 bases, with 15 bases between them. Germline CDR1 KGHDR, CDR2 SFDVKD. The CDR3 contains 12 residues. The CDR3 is CATQDRGRGYTF. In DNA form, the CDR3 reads TGTGCCACCCAAGACCGGGGGAGAGGCTACACCTTC.

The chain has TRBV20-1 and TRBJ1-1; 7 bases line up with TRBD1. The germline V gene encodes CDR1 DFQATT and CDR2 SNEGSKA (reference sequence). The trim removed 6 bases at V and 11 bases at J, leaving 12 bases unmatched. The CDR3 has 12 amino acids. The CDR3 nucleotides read TGCAGTGCCCCCCCCGACGGCAGGGGGGCTTTCTTT. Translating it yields CSAPPDGRGAFF.

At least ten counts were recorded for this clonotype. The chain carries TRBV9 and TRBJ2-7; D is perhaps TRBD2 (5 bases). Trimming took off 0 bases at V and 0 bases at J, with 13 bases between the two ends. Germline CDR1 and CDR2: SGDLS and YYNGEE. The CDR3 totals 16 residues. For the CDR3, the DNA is TGTGCCAGCAGCGTAGATCGGAGCGGCAGCTCCTACGAGCAGTACTTC. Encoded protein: CASSVDRSGSSYEQYF.

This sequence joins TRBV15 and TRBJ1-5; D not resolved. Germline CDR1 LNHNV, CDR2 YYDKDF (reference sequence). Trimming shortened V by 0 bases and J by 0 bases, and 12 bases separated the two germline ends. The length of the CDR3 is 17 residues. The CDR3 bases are TGTGCCACCAGCAGAGATCGATCGGCTTATAGCAATCAGCCCCAGCATTTT. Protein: CATSRDRSAYSNQPQHF.

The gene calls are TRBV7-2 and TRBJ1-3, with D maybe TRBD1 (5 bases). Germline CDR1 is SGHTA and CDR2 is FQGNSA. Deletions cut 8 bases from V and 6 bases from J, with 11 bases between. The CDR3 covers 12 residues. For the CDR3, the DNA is TGTGCCAGCGGCCGCGGGACAAACACCATATATTTT. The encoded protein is CASGRGTNTIYF.

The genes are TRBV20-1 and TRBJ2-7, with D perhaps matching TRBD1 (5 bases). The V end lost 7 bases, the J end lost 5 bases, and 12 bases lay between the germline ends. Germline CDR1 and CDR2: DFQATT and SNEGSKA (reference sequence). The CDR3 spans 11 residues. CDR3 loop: CSGLWGNEQYF. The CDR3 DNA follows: TGCAGTGGACTCTGGGGCAACGAGCAGTACTTC.

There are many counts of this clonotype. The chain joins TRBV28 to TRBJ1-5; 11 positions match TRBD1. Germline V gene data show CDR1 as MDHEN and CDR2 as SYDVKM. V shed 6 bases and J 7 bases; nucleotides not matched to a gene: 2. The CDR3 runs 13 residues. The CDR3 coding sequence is TGTGCCAGCAGCCGGACAGGGGGCCAGCCCCAGCATTTT. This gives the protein CASSRTGGQPQHF.

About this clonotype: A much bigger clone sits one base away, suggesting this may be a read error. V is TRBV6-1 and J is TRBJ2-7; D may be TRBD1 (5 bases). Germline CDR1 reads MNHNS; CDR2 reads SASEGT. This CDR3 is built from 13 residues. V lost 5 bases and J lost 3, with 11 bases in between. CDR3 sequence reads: CASSLIRVYEQYF. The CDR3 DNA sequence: TGTGCCAGCAGTTTAATCAGGGTCTACGAGCAGTACTTC.

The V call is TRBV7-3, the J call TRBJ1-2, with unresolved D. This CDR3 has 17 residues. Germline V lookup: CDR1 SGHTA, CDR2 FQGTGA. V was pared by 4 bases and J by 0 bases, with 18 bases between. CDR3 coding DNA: TGTGCCAGCAGCTCCCCCCGGGAGGCGAAATCTAACTATGGCTACACCTTC. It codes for CASSSPREAKSNYGYTF.

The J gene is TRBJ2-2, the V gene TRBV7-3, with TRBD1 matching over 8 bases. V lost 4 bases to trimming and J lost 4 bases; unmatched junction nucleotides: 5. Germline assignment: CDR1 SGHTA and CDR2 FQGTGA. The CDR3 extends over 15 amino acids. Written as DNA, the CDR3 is TGTGCCAGCAGCTCCAGACAGGGGAGCACCGGGGAGCTGTTTTTT. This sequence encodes CASSSRQGSTGELFF.

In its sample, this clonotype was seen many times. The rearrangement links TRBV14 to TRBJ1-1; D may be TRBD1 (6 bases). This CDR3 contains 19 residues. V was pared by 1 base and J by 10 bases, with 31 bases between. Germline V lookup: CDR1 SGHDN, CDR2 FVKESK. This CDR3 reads CASSQGSLLGQGLLMGAFF. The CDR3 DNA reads TGTGCCAGCAGCCAAGGCTCTTTGCTGGGTCAGGGGCTCCTAATGGGAGCTTTCTTT.

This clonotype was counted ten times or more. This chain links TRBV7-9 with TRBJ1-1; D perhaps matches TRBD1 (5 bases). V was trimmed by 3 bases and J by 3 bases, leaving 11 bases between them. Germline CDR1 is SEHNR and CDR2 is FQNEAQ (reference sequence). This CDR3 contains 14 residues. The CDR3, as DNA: TGTGCCAGCAGCTTCGAGGGGTGGGACACTGAAGCTTTCTTT. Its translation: CASSFEGWDTEAFF. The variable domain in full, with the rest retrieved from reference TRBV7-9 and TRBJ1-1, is DTGVSQNPRHKITKRGQNVTFRCDPISEHNRLYWYRQTLGQGPEFLTYFQNEAQLEKSRLLSDRFSAERPKGSFSTLEIQRTEQGDSAMYLCASSFEGWDTEAFFGQGTRLTVV.

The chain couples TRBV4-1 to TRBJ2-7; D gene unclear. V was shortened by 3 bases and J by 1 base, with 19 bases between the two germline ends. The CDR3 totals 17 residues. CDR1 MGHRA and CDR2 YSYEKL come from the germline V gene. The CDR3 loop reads CASSQVGSPRRSYEQYF. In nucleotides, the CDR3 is TGCGCCAGCAGCCAGGTGGGCAGTCCAAGACGATCCTACGAGCAGTACTTC.

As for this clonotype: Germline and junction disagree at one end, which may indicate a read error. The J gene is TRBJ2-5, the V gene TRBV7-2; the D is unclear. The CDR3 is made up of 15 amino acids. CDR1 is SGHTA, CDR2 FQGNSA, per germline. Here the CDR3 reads CASSTWSLFQETQYF. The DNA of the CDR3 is TGTGCCAGCAGCACTTGGAGTCTCTTCCAAGAGACACAGTACTTC.

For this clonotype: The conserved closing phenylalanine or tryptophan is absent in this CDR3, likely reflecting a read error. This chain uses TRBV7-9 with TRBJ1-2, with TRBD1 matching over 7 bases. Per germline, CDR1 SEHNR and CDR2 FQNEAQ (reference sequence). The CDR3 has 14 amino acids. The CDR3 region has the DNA TGTGCCAGCAGGGGAGAGGGGGCTAACTCTGGCTACACCATC. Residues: CASRGEGANSGYTI.